Presented here are 25 T cell receptor beta chains from one specimen sequenced in a study of OX40 agonist ivuxolimab in advanced cancers. Using immunoSEQ multiplex PCR, the repertoire was profiled, and TCRdb retains in-frame clones only, with some absent. The sample lists under 95,000 clones, 89% occurring once. Sequences were derived from CD4+ or CD8+ T cells sorted from blood, sampled in a trial of the OX40 agonist ivuxolimab. The receptors stem from an adult with an advanced solid tumor such as melanoma, head and neck, liver or kidney cancer.

CDR3 in amino acids: CASSLDNAEQYF. The CDR3 DNA reads as TGCGCCAGCAGCTTGGACAACGCCGAGCAGTACTTC. The chain employs TRBV5-1 and TRBJ2-7, with D hard to call. The CDR3 has 12 residues. The germline V gene encodes CDR1 SGHRS and CDR2 YFSETQ. The V end was cut by 0 bases, the J end by 6 bases, with 7 bases between.

The chain has TRBV2 and TRBJ2-7, with TRBD1 identical over 8 bases. CDR3 length: 15 amino acids. The ends lost 0 bases at V and 5 bases at J; junction bases unmatched: 6. In germline, CDR1 is SNHLY, CDR2 FYNNEI. The DNA of the CDR3 is TGTGCCAGCAGTGAAGCGGGGACAGGCGCGGACGAGCAGTACTTC. This translates into CASSEAGTGADEQYF.

V and J are TRBV10-2 and TRBJ1-2; D remains ambiguous. This CDR3 spans 13 amino acids. V was clipped by 6 bases and J by 6 bases, with 14 bases between them. CDR1 is WSHSY, CDR2 SAAADI, per germline. The CDR3 DNA follows: TGCGCCAGCAGCCCTACGGGTGGCAATGGCTACACCTTC. This encodes CASSPTGGNGYTF.

V gene TRBV7-9 combines with J gene TRBJ1-4; 10 bases agree with TRBD1. The CDR3 totals 16 residues. Germline V gene data show CDR1 as SEHNR and CDR2 as FQNEAQ (reference sequence). J gave up 5 bases and V 5 bases, and 8 bases lay outside the gene matches. The CDR3: CASSQEPGQGNEKLFF. Here the CDR3 DNA reads TGTGCCAGCAGCCAAGAGCCGGGACAGGGGAATGAAAAACTGTTTTTT.

The chain carries TRBV9 and TRBJ1-3, with no clear D. V lost 0 bases, J lost 0 bases, and 10 bases lay in between. CDR1 is SGDLS, CDR2 YYNGEE, per germline. The CDR3 loop spans 16 amino acids. This CDR3 reads CASSVVGGRSGNTIYF. CDR3 bases: TGTGCCAGCAGCGTAGTGGGCGGCCGCTCTGGAAACACCATATATTTT.

The J gene is TRBJ1-6, the V gene TRBV7-9, with 8 bases lining up with TRBD1. The germline V gene encodes CDR1 SEHNR and CDR2 FQNEAQ (reference sequence). With 1 base clipped from V and 10 bases from J, the junction kept 3 bases outside the gene matches. This CDR3 is built from 14 residues. Here the CDR3 DNA reads TGTGCCAGCAGCTTAGGGACAGGGCAATCACCCCTCCACTTT. It is translated as CASSLGTGQSPLHF.

This chain uses TRBV7-8 with TRBJ1-5, with D perhaps matching TRBD1 (5 bases). CDR1 and CDR2 from the germline V gene are SGHVS and FQNEAQ. V was pared by 3 bases and J by 2 bases, with 11 bases between. The CDR3 extends over 15 amino acids. CDR3 amino acids: CASSFRGLGNQPQHF. DNA for the CDR3: TGTGCCAGCAGCTTTCGGGGCTTGGGCAATCAGCCCCAGCATTTT. The whole variable domain, remainder taken from reference TRBV7-8 and TRBJ1-5, is GAGVSQSPRYKVAKRGQDVALRCDPISGHVSLFWYQQALGQGPEFLTYFQNEAQLDKSGLPSDRFFAERPEGSVSTLKIQRTQQEDSAVYLCASSFRGLGNQPQHFGDGTRLSIL.

The chain uses TRBV27 and TRBJ2-2, with D possibly matching TRBD1 (5 bases). Germline V gene data show CDR1 as MNHEY and CDR2 as SMNVEV (reference sequence). V lost 7 bases, J lost 2 bases, and 14 bases lay in between. The CDR3 covers 15 residues. The CDR3 DNA follows: TGTGCCAGCATGGGGCTTGAGTACAACACCGGGGAGCTGTTTTTT. It translates to CASMGLEYNTGELFF.

The chain couples TRBV5-1 to TRBJ2-1; D possibly corresponds to TRBD2 (5 bases). Germline CDR1 SGHRS, CDR2 YFSETQ. Trimming shortened V by 0 bases and J by 7 bases, and 14 bases separated the two germline ends. The CDR3 has 15 amino acids. This chain's CDR3 is CASSLVPEGGNEQFF. DNA for the CDR3: TGCGCCAGCAGCTTGGTCCCAGAAGGCGGGAATGAGCAGTTCTTC.

V and J are TRBV10-2 and TRBJ1-5, with 7 bases fitting TRBD1. This CDR3 spans 14 amino acids. Losses at the gene ends were 6 bases for V and 6 bases for J; bases not matched to a gene: 8. CDR1 is WSHSY, CDR2 SAAADI, per germline. The CDR3 region is CASSPTGAGQPQHF. For the CDR3, the DNA is TGCGCCAGCAGCCCAACAGGGGCGGGTCAGCCCCAGCATTTT.

Written as DNA, the CDR3 is TGTGCCAGCAGCCCTCGTAGCTTGCGCAACTATGGCTACACCTTC. It is translated as CASSPRSLRNYGYTF. The chain has TRBV6-5 and TRBJ1-2; D uncertain. CDR1 is MNHEY, CDR2 SVGAGI, per germline. The CDR3 totals 15 residues. V shed 6 bases and J shed 2 bases, with 16 bases lying between them.

This clone was observed a single time. This chain joins TRBV25-1 and TRBJ2-7; 8 bases agree with TRBD2. The germline gives CDR1 MGHDK, CDR2 SYGVNS. J lost 4 bases, V lost 8 bases, and 7 bases had no gene match. This CDR3 spans 13 amino acids. The CDR3 DNA reads as TGTGCCAGCGGTACTAGCGGAGTTTACGAGCAGTACTTC. This translates into CASGTSGVYEQYF.

The V gene is TRBV11-2, the J gene TRBJ2-7, with TRBD1 identical over 9 bases. Trimming cost V 11 bases and J 3 bases; bases outside gene matches: 8. CDR1 is SGHAT and CDR2 is FQNNGV in the germline V gene. The CDR3 totals 13 residues. The CDR3 nucleotides are TGTGCCTCTCGGGGACAGGGAGGCTACGAGCAGTACTTC. Encoded protein: CASRGQGGYEQYF.

The gene calls are TRBV2 and TRBJ2-7; no reliable D call. Looked up from germline, CDR1 is SNHLY and CDR2 is FYNNEI. This CDR3 has 12 amino acids. V lost 5 bases, J lost 3 bases, and 8 bases lay in between. CDR3 amino acids: CASSPVVYEQYF. CDR3 nucleotide sequence: TGTGCCAGCAGTCCGGTAGTCTACGAGCAGTACTTC. The whole variable domain, filled in from reference TRBV2 and TRBJ2-7, reads EPEVTQTPSHQVTQMGQEVILRCVPISNHLYFYWYRQILGQKVEFLVSFYNNEISEKSEIFDDQFSVERPDGSNFTLKIRSTKLEDSAMYFCASSPVVYEQYFGPGTRLTVT.

The chain joins TRBV30 to TRBJ2-1; possible D gene TRBD1, 5 bases. The V end was cut by 3 bases, the J end by 6 bases, with 15 bases between. The CDR3 loop spans 14 amino acids. Germline V gene lookup returns CDR1 GTSNPN and CDR2 SVGIG (reference sequence). In nucleotides, the CDR3 is TGTGCCTGGAGCAGGGTTAGCTCCCTCAATGAGCAGTTCTTC. Its translation is CAWSRVSSLNEQFF.

The chain has TRBV14 and TRBJ2-5; 8 bases match TRBD1. The germline gives CDR1 SGHDN, CDR2 FVKESK. Trimming at V came to 0 bases and at J to 4 bases, leaving 7 bases not matched to a gene. This CDR3 has 16 residues. The DNA for the CDR3 is TGTGCCAGCAGCCAAGAGGGCAGGGGGCGCGCAGAGACCCAGTACTTC. Protein sequence: CASSQEGRGRAETQYF.

This clone was seen a single time. The V gene is TRBV27, the J gene TRBJ2-7, with a possible D match to TRBD1 (6 bases). This CDR3 spans 13 amino acids. Between the trimmed V and J ends, which lost 4 bases and 6 bases, there was a span of 13 bases. Germline assignment: CDR1 MNHEY and CDR2 SMNVEV (reference sequence). CDR3 in DNA: TGTGCCAGCAGTTCTCAACAGGGTACCGAGCAGTACTTC. This translates into CASSSQQGTEQYF.

The V gene is TRBV9, the J gene TRBJ2-2; TRBD1 matches at 7 bases. V gave up 2 bases and J gave up 2 bases; unmatched junction bases: 3. Germline V lookup: CDR1 SGDLS, CDR2 YYNGEE. CDR3 length: 15 residues. CDR3 sequence: CASSVRDSNTGELFF. The CDR3, as DNA: TGTGCCAGCAGCGTCCGGGACAGCAACACCGGGGAGCTGTTTTTT.

This rearrangement joins TRBV14 to TRBJ2-5; 10 nucleotides match TRBD2. This CDR3 has 17 residues. Germline V gene lookup returns CDR1 SGHDN and CDR2 FVKESK. With V trimmed by 4 bases and J by 4 bases, 12 bases remained unmatched. The DNA for the CDR3 is TGTGCCAGCAGCCCGCCCCGTAGCGGGAGGCCTCGAGAGACCCAGTACTTC. It is translated as CASSPPRSGRPRETQYF. The entire variable domain, with the rest obtained from reference TRBV14 and TRBJ2-5, is as follows: EAGVTQFPSHSVIEKGQTVTLRCDPISGHDNLYWYRRVMGKEIKFLLHFVKESKQDESGMPNNRFLAERTGGTYSTLKVQPAELEDSGVYFCASSPPRSGRPRETQYFGPGTRLLVL.

The rearrangement links TRBV30 to TRBJ2-6, with TRBD1 matching over 8 bases. V shed 8 bases and J 0 bases; nucleotides not matched to a gene: 9. Per germline, CDR1 GTSNPN and CDR2 SVGIG (reference sequence). CDR3 size: 16 residues. CDR3 sequence (DNA): TGTGCCCTAACGACAGGGGCGAACTCTGGGGCCAACGTCCTGACTTTC. Residues: CALTTGANSGANVLTF.

The chain couples TRBV4-1 to TRBJ2-1; weak D call: TRBD2 (6 bases). CDR1 and CDR2 (germline): MGHRA, YSYEKL. The germline V and J ends were trimmed by 1 base and 4 bases, with 14 bases remaining between them. The CDR3 is 16 amino acids. The CDR3 loop reads CASSQVLAEQYNEQFF. Written as DNA, the CDR3 is TGCGCCAGCAGCCAAGTTTTAGCGGAACAATACAATGAGCAGTTCTTC.

The chain uses TRBV27 and TRBJ2-7; TRBD2 aligns across 11 bases. The J segment lost 4 bases and the V segment lost 5 bases, leaving 7 bases of the junction unmatched. CDR3 length: 15 amino acids. Per germline, CDR1 MNHEY and CDR2 SMNVEV (reference sequence). The CDR3 sequence is CASSTPGLAVYEQYF. The CDR3 DNA sequence: TGTGCCAGCAGTACTCCGGGACTAGCGGTGTACGAGCAGTACTTC.

The rearrangement links TRBV5-4 to TRBJ1-2; D is perhaps TRBD1 (5 bases). The CDR3 totals 15 residues. Germline lookup yields CDR1 SGHNT and CDR2 YYREEE (reference sequence). V lost 0 bases and J lost 8, with 17 bases in between. As DNA, the CDR3 is TGTGCCAGCAGCTTGGAGGGTAGGAGGGGAAGCGGCTACACCTTC. This encodes CASSLEGRRGSGYTF.

V gene TRBV27 combines with J gene TRBJ2-2; the D gene is possibly TRBD1 (6 bases). This CDR3 comprises 15 residues. V was shortened by 5 bases and J by 9 bases, with 19 bases between the two germline ends. Germline V gene lookup returns CDR1 MNHEY and CDR2 SMNVEV (reference sequence). The CDR3 nucleotides are TGTGCCAGCAGTACCCGGCAGGGGTGGGGCCGGGAGCTGTTTTTT. Translated, it gives CASSTRQGWGRELFF.

The chain joins TRBV18 to TRBJ2-1; no reliable D call. Germline V lookup: CDR1 KGHSH, CDR2 LQKENI. The CDR3 loop spans 14 amino acids. Trimming took off 0 bases at V and 4 bases at J, with 7 bases between the two ends. The CDR3 DNA is TGTGCCAGCTCACCACCGTCCAGTTACAATGAGCAGTTCTTC. It codes for CASSPPSSYNEQFF.